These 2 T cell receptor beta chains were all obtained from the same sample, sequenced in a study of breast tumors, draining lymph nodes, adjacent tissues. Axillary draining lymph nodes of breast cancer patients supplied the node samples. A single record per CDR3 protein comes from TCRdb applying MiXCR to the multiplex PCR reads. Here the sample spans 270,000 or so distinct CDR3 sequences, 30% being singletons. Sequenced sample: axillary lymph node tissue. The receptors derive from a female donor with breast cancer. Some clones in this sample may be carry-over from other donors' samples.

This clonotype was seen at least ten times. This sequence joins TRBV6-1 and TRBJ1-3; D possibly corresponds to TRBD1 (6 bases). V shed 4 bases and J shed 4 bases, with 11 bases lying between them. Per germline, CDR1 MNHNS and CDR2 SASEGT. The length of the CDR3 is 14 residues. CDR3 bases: TGTGCCAGCAGTGCTACACAGGGAGGAAACACCATATATTTT. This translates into CASSATQGGNTIYF.

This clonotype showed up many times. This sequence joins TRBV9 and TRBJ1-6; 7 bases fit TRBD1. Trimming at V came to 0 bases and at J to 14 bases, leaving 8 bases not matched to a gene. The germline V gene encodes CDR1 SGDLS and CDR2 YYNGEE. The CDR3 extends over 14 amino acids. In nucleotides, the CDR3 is TGTGCCAGCAGCGTAGGACAGGGAGAAGGGTCCCTCCACTTT. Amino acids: CASSVGQGEGSLHF. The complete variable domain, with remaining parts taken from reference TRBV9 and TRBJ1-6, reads DSGVTQTPKHLITATGQRVTLRCSPRSGDLSVYWYQQSLDQGLQFLIQYYNGEERAKGNILERFSAQQFPDLHSELNLSSLELGDSALYFCASSVGQGEGSLHFGNGTRLTVT.